One sample yielded the 9 T cell receptor beta chains listed below, sequenced in a study of graft-versus-host responses after intestinal transplantation. Here immunoSEQ multiplex PCR was the method, and the copy in TCRdb shows in-frame clones only, minus some. The sample includes roughly 27,000 clones, about 80% seen only once; the top ten take 3%. Intraepithelial lymphocytes and lamina propria lymphocytes were released through processing of graft tissue. Sequencing used ileum tissue, obtained 98 days after intestinal transplantation. Receptor source: a human patient who received an intestinal transplant, so some T cells may come from the graft donor.

The rearrangement joins TRBV5-1 to TRBJ1-4; perhaps TRBD1 as D (6 bases). Germline V gene data show CDR1 as SGHRS and CDR2 as YFSETQ. This CDR3 has 16 residues. The germline V and J ends were trimmed by 4 bases and 5 bases, with 18 bases remaining between them. The CDR3 protein is CASSPYGGALNEKLFF. In DNA, the CDR3 is TGCGCCAGCAGCCCCTACGGGGGCGCATTGAATGAAAAACTGTTTTTT.

The genes are TRBV19 and TRBJ1-2; weak D call: TRBD1 (6 bases). V dropped 3 bases and J dropped 4 bases, with 18 bases sitting between them. Germline CDR1 LNHDA, CDR2 SQIVND (reference sequence). The CDR3 runs 16 residues. Here the CDR3 DNA reads TGTGCCAGTAGTATTCGGACAGCTTCCTTAGGCTATGGCTACACCTTC. Amino acid sequence: CASSIRTASLGYGYTF. Together with reference TRBV19 and TRBJ1-2, the CDR3 gives the full variable domain: DGGITQSPKYLFRKEGQNVTLSCEQNLNHDAMYWYRQDPGQGLRLIYYSQIVNDFQKGDIAEGYSVSREKKESFPLTVTSAQKNPTAFYLCASSIRTASLGYGYTFGSGTRLTVV.

CDR3 DNA sequence: TGTGCCAGCAGCTTGTTAGCGGGGGGATACAATGAGCAGTTCTTC. It translates to CASSLLAGGYNEQFF. The rearrangement uses TRBV5-5 and TRBJ2-1, with TRBD2 matching 10 bases. The CDR3 runs 15 residues. Germline lookup yields CDR1 SGHKS and CDR2 YYEKEE (reference sequence). Trimming at V came to 1 base and at J to 4 bases, leaving 2 bases not matched to a gene.

By its share, this clone is medium-sized. V usage is TRBV11-2 and J usage is TRBJ2-7; D is tentatively TRBD1 or TRBD2 (6 bases each). The CDR3 is 14 residues long. V dropped 0 bases and J dropped 3 bases, with 9 bases sitting between them. Germline V gives CDR1 SGHAT, CDR2 FQNNGV. CDR3 region: CASSLEGGNYEQYF. The CDR3 DNA follows: TGTGCCAGCAGCTTAGAAGGGGGGAACTACGAGCAGTACTTC.

This chain uses TRBV7-9 with TRBJ1-2; weak D call: TRBD1 (6 bases). V lost 1 base and J lost 8, with 23 bases in between. This CDR3 is built from 17 residues. Looked up from germline, CDR1 is SEHNR and CDR2 is FQNEAQ (reference sequence). The CDR3 sequence is CASSLGPGELSSIGYTF. The DNA for the CDR3 is TGTGCCAGCAGCTTAGGGCCAGGGGAATTAAGTTCAATAGGCTACACCTTC.

The sample holds one count of this clone. V and J are TRBV28 and TRBJ2-1; 8 positions agree with TRBD2. From germline, CDR1 is MDHEN and CDR2 SYDVKM. This CDR3 contains 15 residues. The J segment lost 0 bases and the V segment lost 8 bases, leaving 6 bases of the junction unmatched. CDR3 amino acids: CASRRGASSYNEQFF. CDR3 bases: TGTGCCAGCCGGCGGGGGGCGAGCTCCTACAATGAGCAGTTCTTC. The variable domain in full, completed from reference TRBV28 and TRBJ2-1, reads DVKVTQSSRYLVKRTGEKVFLECVQDMDHENMFWYRQDPGLGLRLIYFSYDVKMKEKGDIPEGYSVSREKKERFSLILESASTNQTSMYLCASRRGASSYNEQFFGPGTRLTVL.

V usage is TRBV10-3 and J usage is TRBJ2-7; D remains ambiguous. Germline V gives CDR1 ENHRY, CDR2 SYGVKD. The V end was cut by 7 bases, the J end by 2 bases, with 15 bases between. This CDR3 is 14 amino acids long. CDR3 DNA: TGTGCCATCATGGACCATCAATCCCCCTACGAGCAGTACTTC. It specifies CAIMDHQSPYEQYF.

The chain links TRBV2 to TRBJ2-3, with 7 positions matching TRBD2. CDR3 size: 16 residues. From germline, CDR1 is SNHLY and CDR2 FYNNEI. V dropped 3 bases and J dropped 1; count of bases not matched to a gene: 7. The CDR3 is CASSDSASGRTDTQYF. CDR3 nucleotide sequence: TGTGCCAGCAGTGATTCTGCTAGCGGACGCACAGATACGCAGTATTTT.

J is TRBJ1-1 and V is TRBV10-2; TRBD1 matches 7 bases. V was clipped by 6 bases and J by 0 bases; unmatched bases: 7. The CDR3 is 15 residues long. Germline values: CDR1 WSHSY, CDR2 SAAADI. CDR3 residues: CASSRDSPLNTEAFF. CDR3 bases: TGCGCCAGCAGCCGGGACAGTCCTTTGAACACTGAAGCTTTCTTT.